A single sample is the source of the 16 T cell receptor beta chains below, sequenced in a study of blood T cell repertoires in COVID-19. TCRdb keeps only in-frame clones here, not all; method: immunoSEQ multiplex PCR. The sample includes 150,000 to 200,000 clones, 89% of them seen just once. Material: peripheral blood. The receptors were gathered from a middle-aged man with acute or convalescent COVID-19.

This chain links TRBV3-1 (or the pseudogene TRBV3-2) with TRBJ2-1, with 8 positions matching TRBD2. J lost 0 bases, V lost 0 bases, and 1 base had no gene match. The germline V gene has CDR1 LGHDT and CDR2 YNNKEL (reference sequence). The CDR3 has 16 residues. The CDR3 reads CASSQDRGGSYNEQFF. CDR3 nucleotide sequence: TGTGCCAGCAGCCAAGACCGGGGGGGCTCCTACAATGAGCAGTTCTTC.

The chain joins TRBV5-5 to TRBJ1-6, with D possibly matching TRBD1 (6 bases). The V gene's germline CDR1 is SGHKS and CDR2 YYEKEE (reference sequence). The CDR3 contains 16 residues. V was cut by 0 bases and J by 5 bases, with 12 bases left in between. The CDR3 region is CASSLGGTRNNSPLHF. In DNA, the CDR3 is TGTGCCAGCAGCTTGGGTGGGACACGTAATAATTCACCCCTCCACTTT.

The V call is TRBV12-5, the J call TRBJ2-7, with D maybe TRBD1 (6 bases). The CDR3 contains 14 residues. In germline, CDR1 is LGHNT, CDR2 FRNRAP. V was cut by 6 bases and J by 2 bases, with 14 bases left in between. For the CDR3, the DNA is TGTGCTAGTGGCCATAGCGACAGGCCCTACGAGCAGTACTTC. It codes for CASGHSDRPYEQYF.

The chain carries TRBV6-5 and TRBJ1-1; TRBD1 matches at 8 bases. Germline V CDR1 and CDR2: MNHEY, SVGAGI. Trimming at V came to 11 bases and at J to 0 bases, leaving 8 bases not matched to a gene. CDR3 size: 14 residues. The CDR3 DNA sequence: TGTGCCTCGTGGGGCAGGGGGCTGAACACTGAAGCTTTCTTT. This translates into CASWGRGLNTEAFF.

The rearrangement links TRBV27 to TRBJ2-7; tentative D call: TRBD2 (6 bases). CDR3 length: 13 residues. Germline CDR1 and CDR2: MNHEY and SMNVEV (reference sequence). V was shortened by 7 bases and J by 4 bases, with 14 bases between the two germline ends. DNA of the CDR3: TGTGCCAGCATGGGCCGCGGGGCTTACGAGCAGTACTTC. Residues: CASMGRGAYEQYF.

With respect to this clone: Other DNA sequences within the sample encode an identical CDR3. V gene TRBV5-1 combines with J gene TRBJ2-1, with 9 bases identical to TRBD2. The CDR3 is 13 residues long. Germline CDR1 SGHRS, CDR2 YFSETQ. V was pared by 10 bases and J by 7 bases, with 9 bases of the junction left unmatched. The CDR3 is CARRGGGENEQFF. Written as DNA, the CDR3 is TGCGCCCGCCGGGGCGGGGGGGAGAATGAGCAGTTCTTC.

The V and J genes are TRBV15 and TRBJ2-5; weak D call: TRBD1 (6 bases). CDR1 and CDR2 from the germline V gene are LNHNV and YYDKDF (reference sequence). Trimming removed 3 bases at V and 2 bases at J, with 7 bases between. This CDR3 comprises 13 residues. The CDR3 here is CATSRTGQETQYF. CDR3 sequence (DNA): TGTGCCACCAGCAGGACAGGACAAGAGACCCAGTACTTC.

The V gene is TRBV7-9, the J gene TRBJ2-3; D is possibly TRBD1 (5 bases). Trimming left V 7 bases short and J 1 base short, with 9 bases between. The CDR3 loop spans 13 amino acids. Germline assignment: CDR1 SEHNR and CDR2 FQNEAQ (reference sequence). The CDR3 DNA reads as TGTGCCAGCATATCAGGGCGCACAGATACGCAGTATTTT. Translated: CASISGRTDTQYF.

The sample holds one count of this clone. The gene calls are TRBV25-1 and TRBJ1-1, with a possible D match to TRBD1 (5 bases). The germline gives CDR1 MGHDK, CDR2 SYGVNS. V lost 8 bases, J lost 0 bases, and 22 bases lay in between. The CDR3 length is 17 residues. The CDR3 coding sequence is TGTGCCAGCTCGATGGGGACTTATAATACCTTGAACACTGAAGCTTTCTTT. Residues: CASSMGTYNTLNTEAFF.

The chain carries TRBV7-2 and TRBJ2-3, with a possible D match to TRBD2 (7 bases). Trimming removed 0 bases from V and 3 bases from J, with 10 bases in between. CDR3 length: 15 amino acids. CDR1 and CDR2 (germline): SGHTA, FQGNSA. The CDR3 reads CASSLAGGQTDTQYF. In nucleotides, the CDR3 is TGTGCCAGCAGCTTAGCGGGGGGGCAAACAGATACGCAGTATTTT.

This chain links TRBV2 with TRBJ2-1, with unresolved D. The V end lost 2 bases, the J end lost 0 bases, and 11 bases lay between the germline ends. From germline, CDR1 is SNHLY and CDR2 FYNNEI. The CDR3 has 16 amino acids. CDR3 sequence reads: CASSEIWASSYNEQFF. CDR3 DNA: TGTGCCAGCAGTGAAATATGGGCGAGCTCCTACAATGAGCAGTTCTTC.

The J gene is TRBJ1-5, the V gene TRBV7-9, with 10 positions matching TRBD1. The CDR3 is 16 amino acids. The junction had 12 bases not matched to a gene; V was cut back by 6 bases and J by 7 bases. Germline V CDR1 and CDR2: SEHNR, FQNEAQ (reference sequence). CDR3 protein: CASSSTPGTGEQPQHF. CDR3 in DNA: TGTGCCAGCAGTTCTACCCCCGGGACAGGGGAACAGCCCCAGCATTTT.

V and J are TRBV13 and TRBJ1-2; tentative D call: TRBD1 (5 bases). The CDR3 is 14 residues long. CDR1 is PRHDT and CDR2 is FYEKMQ in the germline V gene (reference sequence). Trimming took 2 bases from V and 4 from J, leaving 11 bases between them. The CDR3 reads CASSLYDSTYGYTF. The CDR3 DNA follows: TGTGCCAGCAGCTTATATGACAGCACCTATGGCTACACCTTC.

This rearrangement joins TRBV2 to TRBJ1-4; 9 bases map to TRBD1. With 1 base clipped from V and 11 bases from J, the junction kept 5 bases outside the gene matches. Germline values: CDR1 SNHLY, CDR2 FYNNEI. This CDR3 has 14 residues. The DNA for the CDR3 is TGTGCCAGCAGTGAAGAAGGACAGGGGTTGAAACTGTTTTTT. Its protein product is CASSEEGQGLKLFF. Complete variable domain (other parts from reference TRBV2 and TRBJ1-4): EPEVTQTPSHQVTQMGQEVILRCVPISNHLYFYWYRQILGQKVEFLVSFYNNEISEKSEIFDDQFSVERPDGSNFTLKIRSTKLEDSAMYFCASSEEGQGLKLFFGSGTQLSVL.

The chain combines TRBV6-5 with TRBJ1-1; D is possibly TRBD1 (6 bases). Trimming took off 2 bases at V and 2 bases at J, with 9 bases between the two ends. CDR1 MNHEY and CDR2 SVGAGI come from the germline V gene. This CDR3 has 14 residues. The CDR3 nucleotides are TGTGCCAGCAGTTACGGGGGCAAAAACACTGAAGCTTTCTTT. Its protein is CASSYGGKNTEAFF.

The chain combines TRBV7-3 with TRBJ2-2; 8 nucleotides agree with TRBD2. The CDR3 is 16 amino acids. Germline V gives CDR1 SGHTA, CDR2 FQGTGA. With 7 bases clipped from V and 1 base from J, the junction kept 8 bases outside the gene matches. CDR3 coding DNA: TGTGCCAGCACTAGAGCGAGCGGGGGGAACACCGGGGAGCTGTTTTTT. As protein: CASTRASGGNTGELFF.